This TCR beta chain was sequenced in a study of blood T cell repertoires in COVID-19. In the study overall: Spain, Italy and the United States supplied samples that represented acute and convalescent COVID-19.

The CDR3 has 14 amino acids. V dropped 6 bases and J dropped 6 bases, with 17 bases sitting between them. Germline assignment: CDR1 MDHEN and CDR2 SYDVKM. The data were produced by immunoSEQ multiplex PCR, yet TCRdb's version contains in-frame clones alone and is incomplete. The data show 200,000 to 250,000 clones, around 86% seen once. The receptor comes from a woman aged 55-70 years who had recovered from COVID-19. Material: peripheral blood. The chain recombines TRBV28 with TRBJ1-1; maybe TRBD1 (5 bases). CDR3 sequence reads: CASSPPSGGSEAFF. CDR3 in DNA: TGTGCCAGCAGCCCCCCGTCCGGGGGATCTGAAGCTTTCTTT.